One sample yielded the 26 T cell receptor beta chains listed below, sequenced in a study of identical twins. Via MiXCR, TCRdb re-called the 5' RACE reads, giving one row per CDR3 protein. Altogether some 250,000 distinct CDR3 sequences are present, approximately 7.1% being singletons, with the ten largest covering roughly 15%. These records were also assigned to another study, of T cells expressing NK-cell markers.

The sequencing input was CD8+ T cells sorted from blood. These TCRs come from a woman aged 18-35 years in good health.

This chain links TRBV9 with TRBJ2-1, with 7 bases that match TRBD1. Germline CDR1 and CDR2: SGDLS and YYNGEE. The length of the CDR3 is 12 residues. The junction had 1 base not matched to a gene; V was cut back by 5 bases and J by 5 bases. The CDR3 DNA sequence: TGTGCCAGCAGTGACAGGGACAATGAGCAGTTCTTC. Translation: CASSDRDNEQFF.

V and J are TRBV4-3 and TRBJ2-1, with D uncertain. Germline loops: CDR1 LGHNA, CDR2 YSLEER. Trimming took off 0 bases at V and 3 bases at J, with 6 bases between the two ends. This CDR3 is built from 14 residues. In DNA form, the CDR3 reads TGCGCCAGCAGCCAAGAGACCAACTACAATGAGCAGTTCTTC. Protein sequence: CASSQETNYNEQFF.

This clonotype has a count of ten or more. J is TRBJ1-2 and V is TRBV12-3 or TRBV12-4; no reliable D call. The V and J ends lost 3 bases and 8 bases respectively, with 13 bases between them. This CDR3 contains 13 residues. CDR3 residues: CASSFLLAGGYTF. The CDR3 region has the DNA TGTGCCAGCAGTTTTCTACTGGCGGGGGGCTACACCTTC.

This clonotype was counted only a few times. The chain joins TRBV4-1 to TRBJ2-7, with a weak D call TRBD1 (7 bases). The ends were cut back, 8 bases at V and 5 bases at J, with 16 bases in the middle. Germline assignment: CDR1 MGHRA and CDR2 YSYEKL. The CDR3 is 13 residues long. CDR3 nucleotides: TGCGCCAGCGGCTACAGGGGAGGAGACGAGCAGTACTTC. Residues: CASGYRGGDEQYF.

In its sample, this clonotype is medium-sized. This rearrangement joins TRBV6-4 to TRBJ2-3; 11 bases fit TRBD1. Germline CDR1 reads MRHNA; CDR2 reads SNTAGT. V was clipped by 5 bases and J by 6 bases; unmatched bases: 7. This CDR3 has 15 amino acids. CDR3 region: CASSPGQGGSDTQYF. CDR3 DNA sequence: TGTGCCAGCAGTCCGGGACAGGGGGGTTCGGATACGCAGTATTTT.

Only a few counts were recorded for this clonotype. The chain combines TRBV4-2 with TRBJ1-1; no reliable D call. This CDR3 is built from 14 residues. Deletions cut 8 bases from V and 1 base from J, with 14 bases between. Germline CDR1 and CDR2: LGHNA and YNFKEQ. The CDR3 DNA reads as TGTGCCAGCGCTTTAGAAAGGAGGAACACTGAAGCTTTCTTT. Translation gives CASALERRNTEAFF.

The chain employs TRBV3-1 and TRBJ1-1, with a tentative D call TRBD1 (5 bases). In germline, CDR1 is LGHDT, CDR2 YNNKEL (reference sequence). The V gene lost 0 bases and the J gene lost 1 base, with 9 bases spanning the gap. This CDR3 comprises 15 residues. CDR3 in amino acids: CASSQDWGRNTEAFF. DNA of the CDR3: TGTGCCAGCAGCCAAGATTGGGGACGGAACACTGAAGCTTTCTTT.

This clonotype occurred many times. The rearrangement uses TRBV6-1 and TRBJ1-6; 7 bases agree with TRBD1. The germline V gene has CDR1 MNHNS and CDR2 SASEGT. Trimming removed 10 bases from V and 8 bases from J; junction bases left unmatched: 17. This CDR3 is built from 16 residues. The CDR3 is CANHLGRGQSDSPLHF. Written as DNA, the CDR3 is TGTGCCAACCACCTTGGGAGGGGGCAATCGGATTCACCCCTCCACTTT.

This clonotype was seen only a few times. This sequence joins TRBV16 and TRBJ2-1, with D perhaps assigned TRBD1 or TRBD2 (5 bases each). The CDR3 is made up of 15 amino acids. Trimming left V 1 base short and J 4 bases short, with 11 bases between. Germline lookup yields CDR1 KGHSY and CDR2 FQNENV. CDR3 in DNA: TGTGCCAGCAGCCAATTTTCCGGGGCGTACAATGAGCAGTTCTTC. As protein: CASSQFSGAYNEQFF. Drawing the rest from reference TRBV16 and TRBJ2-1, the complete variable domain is GEEVAQTPKHLVRGEGQKAKLYCAPIKGHSYVFWYQQVLKNEFKFLISFQNENVFDETGMPKERFSAKCLPNSPCSLEIQATKLEDSAVYFCASSQFSGAYNEQFFGPGTRLTVL.

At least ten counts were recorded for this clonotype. The CDR3 protein is CSLERENGYTF. The CDR3 coding sequence is TGCAGCCTCGAGAGGGAGAACGGCTACACCTTC. This chain links TRBV29-1 with TRBJ1-2; no definite D call. V was shortened by 8 bases and J by 8 bases, with 15 bases between the two germline ends. Germline V gene data show CDR1 as SQVTM and CDR2 as ANQGSEA. This CDR3 is 11 amino acids long.

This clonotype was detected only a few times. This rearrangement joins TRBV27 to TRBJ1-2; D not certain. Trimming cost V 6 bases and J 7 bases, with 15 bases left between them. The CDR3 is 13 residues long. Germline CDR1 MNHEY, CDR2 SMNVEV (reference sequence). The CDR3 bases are TGTGCCAGCAGCCTGACCGCGATTAGTGGCTACACCTTC. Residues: CASSLTAISGYTF.

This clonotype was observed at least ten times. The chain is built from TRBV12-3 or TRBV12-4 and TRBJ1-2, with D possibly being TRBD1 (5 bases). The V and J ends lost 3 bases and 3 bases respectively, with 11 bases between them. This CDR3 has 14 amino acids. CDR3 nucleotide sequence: TGTGCCAGCAGTTTTACGACAGAGTACTATGGCTACACCTTC. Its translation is CASSFTTEYYGYTF.

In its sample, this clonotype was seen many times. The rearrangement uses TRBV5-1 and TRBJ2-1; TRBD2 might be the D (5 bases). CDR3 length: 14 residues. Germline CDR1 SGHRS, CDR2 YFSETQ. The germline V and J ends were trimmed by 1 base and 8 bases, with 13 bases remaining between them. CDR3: CASSLRGRGDEQFF. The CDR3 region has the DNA TGCGCCAGCAGCTTGAGAGGGAGAGGAGATGAGCAGTTCTTC.

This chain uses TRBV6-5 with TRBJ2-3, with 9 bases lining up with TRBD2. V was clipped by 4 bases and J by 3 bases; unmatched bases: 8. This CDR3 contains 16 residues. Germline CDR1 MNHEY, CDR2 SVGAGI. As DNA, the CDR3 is TGTGCCAGCAGTTCGTGGCTAGCGGGGACTACAGATACGCAGTATTTT. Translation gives CASSSWLAGTTDTQYF.

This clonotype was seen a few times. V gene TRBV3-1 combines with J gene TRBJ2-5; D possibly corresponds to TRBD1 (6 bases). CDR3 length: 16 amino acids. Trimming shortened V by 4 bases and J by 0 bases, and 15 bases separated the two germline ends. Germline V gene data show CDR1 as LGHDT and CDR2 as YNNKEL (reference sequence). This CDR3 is CASSPTGGYNQETQYF. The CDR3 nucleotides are TGTGCCAGCAGCCCAACTGGGGGCTACAACCAAGAGACCCAGTACTTC.

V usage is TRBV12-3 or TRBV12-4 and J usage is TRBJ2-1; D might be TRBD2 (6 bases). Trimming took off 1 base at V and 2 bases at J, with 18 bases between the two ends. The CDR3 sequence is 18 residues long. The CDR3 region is CASSLEGGILEPYNEQFF. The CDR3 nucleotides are TGTGCCAGCAGTTTAGAGGGCGGGATCCTGGAGCCCTACAATGAGCAGTTCTTC.

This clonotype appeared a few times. CDR3 sequence: CASSHGTVPKRRGYNEQFF. The CDR3 DNA follows: TGTGCCAGCAGCCACGGGACAGTCCCGAAGCGCCGGGGGTACAATGAGCAGTTCTTC. The V and J genes are TRBV2 and TRBJ2-1; possibly TRBD1 for D (7 bases). V shed 6 bases and J shed 4 bases, with 28 bases lying between them. Germline V lookup: CDR1 SNHLY, CDR2 FYNNEI. This CDR3 region has 19 residues.

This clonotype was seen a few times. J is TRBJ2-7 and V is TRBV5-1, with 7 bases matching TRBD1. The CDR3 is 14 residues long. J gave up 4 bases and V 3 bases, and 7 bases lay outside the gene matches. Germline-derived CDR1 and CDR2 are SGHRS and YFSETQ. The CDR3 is CASSSDRANYEQYF. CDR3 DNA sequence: TGCGCCAGCAGCTCCGACAGGGCGAATTACGAGCAGTACTTC. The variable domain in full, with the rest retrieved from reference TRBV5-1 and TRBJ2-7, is KAGVTQTPRYLIKTRGQQVTLSCSPISGHRSVSWYQQTPGQGLQFLFEYFSETQRNKGNFPGRFSGRQFSNSRSEMNVSTLELGDSALYLCASSSDRANYEQYFGPGTRLTVT.

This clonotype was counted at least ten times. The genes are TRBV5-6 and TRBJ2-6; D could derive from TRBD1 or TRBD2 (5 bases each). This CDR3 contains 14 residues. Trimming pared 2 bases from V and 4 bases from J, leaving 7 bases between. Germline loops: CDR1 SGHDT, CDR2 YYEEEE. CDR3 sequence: CASSFGAGANVLTF. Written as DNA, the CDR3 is TGTGCCAGCAGCTTCGGGGCCGGGGCCAACGTCCTGACTTTC.

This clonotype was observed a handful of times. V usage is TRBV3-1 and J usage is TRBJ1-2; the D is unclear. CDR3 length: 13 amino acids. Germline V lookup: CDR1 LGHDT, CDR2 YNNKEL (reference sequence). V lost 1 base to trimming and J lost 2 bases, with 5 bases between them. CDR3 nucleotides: TGTGCCAGCAGCCAAGGGCGGAACTATGGCTACACCTTC. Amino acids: CASSQGRNYGYTF.

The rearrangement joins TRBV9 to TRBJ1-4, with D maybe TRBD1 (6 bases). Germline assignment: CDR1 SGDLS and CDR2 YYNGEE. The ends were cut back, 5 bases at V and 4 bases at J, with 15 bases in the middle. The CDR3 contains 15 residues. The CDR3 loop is CASRRPGQLNEKLFF. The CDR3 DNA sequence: TGTGCCAGCAGGCGCCCTGGACAGCTTAATGAAAAACTGTTTTTT.

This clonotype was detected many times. CDR3 in DNA: TGTGCCAGCAGCTCCCGGGACAGGAACACTGAAGCTTTCTTT. Amino acid sequence: CASSSRDRNTEAFF. The rearrangement links TRBV7-9 to TRBJ1-1; 7 nucleotides agree with TRBD1. Germline values: CDR1 SEHNR, CDR2 FQNEAQ (reference sequence). Germline trimming cut 4 bases from V and 1 base from J; bases unmatched to any gene: 3. The CDR3 consists of 14 residues.

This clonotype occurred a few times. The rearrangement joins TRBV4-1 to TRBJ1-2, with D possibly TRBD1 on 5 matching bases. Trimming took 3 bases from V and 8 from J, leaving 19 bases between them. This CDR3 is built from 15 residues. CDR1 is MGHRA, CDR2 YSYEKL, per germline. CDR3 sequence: CASSQGVWTDNGYTF. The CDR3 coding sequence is TGCGCCAGCAGCCAGGGCGTATGGACGGACAACGGCTACACCTTC.

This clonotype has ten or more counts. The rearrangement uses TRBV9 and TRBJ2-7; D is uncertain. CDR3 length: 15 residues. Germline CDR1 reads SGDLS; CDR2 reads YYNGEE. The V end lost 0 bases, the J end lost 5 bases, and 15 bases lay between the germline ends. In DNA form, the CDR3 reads TGTGCCAGCAGCGTAGCTCCGGCCGTATTACACGAGCAGTACTTC. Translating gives CASSVAPAVLHEQYF.

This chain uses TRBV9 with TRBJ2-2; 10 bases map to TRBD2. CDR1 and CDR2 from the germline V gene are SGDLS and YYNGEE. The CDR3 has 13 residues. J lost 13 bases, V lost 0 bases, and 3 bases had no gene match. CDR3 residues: CASSVGLAGSLFF. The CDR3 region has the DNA TGTGCCAGCAGCGTAGGACTAGCGGGCTCGCTGTTTTTT.

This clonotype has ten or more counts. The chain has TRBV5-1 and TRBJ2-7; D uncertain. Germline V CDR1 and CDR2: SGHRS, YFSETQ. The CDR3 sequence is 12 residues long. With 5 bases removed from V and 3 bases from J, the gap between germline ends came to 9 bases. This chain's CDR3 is CASRGKFYEQYF. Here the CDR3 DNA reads TGCGCCAGCAGGGGCAAATTCTACGAGCAGTACTTC. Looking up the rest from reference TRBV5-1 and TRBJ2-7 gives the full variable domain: KAGVTQTPRYLIKTRGQQVTLSCSPISGHRSVSWYQQTPGQGLQFLFEYFSETQRNKGNFPGRFSGRQFSNSRSEMNVSTLELGDSALYLCASRGKFYEQYFGPGTRLTVT.